The T cell receptor beta chain under discussion was sequenced for a study of T-cell memory formation after mild COVID-19. Turning to the study itself: Clusters of TCRs were largely donor specific.

V lost 0 bases, J lost 6 bases, and 11 bases lay in between. CDR3 length equals 14 residues. Germline V gives CDR1 MGHRA, CDR2 YSYEKL. Sample barcodes and UMIs were carried by the TCR alpha and TCR beta cDNA libraries that 5'RACE generated with constant-segment primers. Each CDR3 protein is one row after TCRdb ran MiXCR on the 5' RACE reads. The table includes roughly 150,000 distinct CDR3 sequences, about 14% detected once. The sample was PBMCs or a T cell subset sorted from them (not recorded which). This rearrangement joins TRBV4-1 to TRBJ1-1; D is undetermined. The TCR originated in an adult woman who had mild COVID-19 (a few samples of this study predate the infection). Cell type and time point are not known. The CDR3 nucleotides read TGCGCCAGCAGCCAAGATCCACAGCCACCTGAAGCTTTCTTT. This codes for CASSQDPQPPEAFF.